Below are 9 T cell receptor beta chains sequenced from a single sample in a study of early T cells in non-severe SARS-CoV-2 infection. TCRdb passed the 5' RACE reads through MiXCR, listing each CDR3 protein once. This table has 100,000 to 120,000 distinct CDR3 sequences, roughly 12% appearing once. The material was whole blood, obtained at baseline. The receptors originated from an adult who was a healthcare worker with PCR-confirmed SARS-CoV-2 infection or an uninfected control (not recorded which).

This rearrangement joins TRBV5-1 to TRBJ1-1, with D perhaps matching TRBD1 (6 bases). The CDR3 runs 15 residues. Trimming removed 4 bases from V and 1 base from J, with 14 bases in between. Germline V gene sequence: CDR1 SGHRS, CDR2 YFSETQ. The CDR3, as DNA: TGCGCCAGCAGCGCTCAGGGGACGCCGAACACTGAAGCTTTCTTT. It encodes CASSAQGTPNTEAFF.

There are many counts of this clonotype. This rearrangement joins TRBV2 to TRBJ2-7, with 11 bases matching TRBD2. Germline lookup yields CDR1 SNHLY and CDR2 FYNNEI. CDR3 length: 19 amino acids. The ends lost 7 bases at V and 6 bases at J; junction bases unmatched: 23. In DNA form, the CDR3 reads TGTGCCAGCACAGTCAACCCCAGGTCCCTGACTAGCGGGGACTTCGAGCAGTACTTC. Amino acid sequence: CASTVNPRSLTSGDFEQYF.

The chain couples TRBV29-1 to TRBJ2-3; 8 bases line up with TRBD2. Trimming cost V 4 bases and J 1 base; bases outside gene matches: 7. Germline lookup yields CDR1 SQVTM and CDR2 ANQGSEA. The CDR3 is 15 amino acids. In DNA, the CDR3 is TGCAGCGTTGGCAAGCGGGAGCTGGGCACAGATACGCAGTATTTT. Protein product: CSVGKRELGTDTQYF.

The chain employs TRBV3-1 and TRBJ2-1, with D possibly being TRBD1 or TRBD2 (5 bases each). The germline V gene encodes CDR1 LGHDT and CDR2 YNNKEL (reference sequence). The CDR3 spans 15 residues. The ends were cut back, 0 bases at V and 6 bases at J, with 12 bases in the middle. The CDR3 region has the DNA TGTGCCAGCAGCCAAGACCGGGACCCTCTCAATGAGCAGTTCTTC. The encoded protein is CASSQDRDPLNEQFF.

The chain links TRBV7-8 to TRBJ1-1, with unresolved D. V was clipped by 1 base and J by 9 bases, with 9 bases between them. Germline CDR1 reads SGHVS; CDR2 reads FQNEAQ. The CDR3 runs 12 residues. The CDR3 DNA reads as TGTGCCAGCAGCTTAGTTAAGTTAAAAGCTTTCTTT. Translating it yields CASSLVKLKAFF.

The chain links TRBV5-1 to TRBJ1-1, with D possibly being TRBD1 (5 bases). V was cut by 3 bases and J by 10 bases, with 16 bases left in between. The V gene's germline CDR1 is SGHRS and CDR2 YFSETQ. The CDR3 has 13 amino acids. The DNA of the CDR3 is TGCGCCAGCAGCTCGTCATGGCAGGGTAGAGCTTTCTTT. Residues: CASSSSWQGRAFF.

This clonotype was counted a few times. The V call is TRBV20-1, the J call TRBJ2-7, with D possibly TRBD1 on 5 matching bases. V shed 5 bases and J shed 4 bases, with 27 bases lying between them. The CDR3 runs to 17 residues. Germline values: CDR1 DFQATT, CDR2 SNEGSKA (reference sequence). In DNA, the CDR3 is TGCAGTGCTGTCGACAGTCGCCGAGACCCTGGTCGTTACGAGCAGTACTTC. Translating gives CSAVDSRRDPGRYEQYF.

The CDR3 spells CASSLAPQGNEQFF. CDR3 bases: TGTGCCAGCAGCTTAGCCCCTCAGGGCAATGAGCAGTTCTTC. The rearrangement uses TRBV11-2 and TRBJ2-1; tentative D call: TRBD1 (5 bases). CDR1 and CDR2 (germline): SGHAT, FQNNGV. CDR3 length equals 14 residues. The V end was cut by 1 base, the J end by 6 bases, with 10 bases between.

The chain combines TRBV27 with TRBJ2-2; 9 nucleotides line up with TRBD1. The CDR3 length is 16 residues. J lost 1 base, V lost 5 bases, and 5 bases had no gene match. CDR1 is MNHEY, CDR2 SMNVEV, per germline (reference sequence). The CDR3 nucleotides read TGTGCCAGCAGTCCCAGGACAGGGGTGAACACCGGGGAGCTGTTTTTT. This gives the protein CASSPRTGVNTGELFF.